The clone carrying this T cell receptor (beta chain) was found many times. With 6 bases clipped from V and 5 bases from J, the junction kept 6 bases outside the gene matches. Germline V gives CDR1 DFQATT, CDR2 SNEGSKA (reference sequence). The CDR3 totals 13 residues. Via MiXCR, TCRdb re-called the RT-PCR reads, giving one row per CDR3 protein. Among approximately 720,000 distinct CDR3 sequences listed, 14% were seen once. Sequencing input: memory CD4+ T cells from blood. V gene TRBV20-1 combines with J gene TRBJ2-5; 10 bases are shared with TRBD2. This TCR was sampled from a female donor in good health, serving as a healthy control. The CDR3 loop is CSAVLAGRETQYF. The DNA for the CDR3 is TGCAGTGCGGTACTAGCGGGACGCGAGACCCAGTACTTC.